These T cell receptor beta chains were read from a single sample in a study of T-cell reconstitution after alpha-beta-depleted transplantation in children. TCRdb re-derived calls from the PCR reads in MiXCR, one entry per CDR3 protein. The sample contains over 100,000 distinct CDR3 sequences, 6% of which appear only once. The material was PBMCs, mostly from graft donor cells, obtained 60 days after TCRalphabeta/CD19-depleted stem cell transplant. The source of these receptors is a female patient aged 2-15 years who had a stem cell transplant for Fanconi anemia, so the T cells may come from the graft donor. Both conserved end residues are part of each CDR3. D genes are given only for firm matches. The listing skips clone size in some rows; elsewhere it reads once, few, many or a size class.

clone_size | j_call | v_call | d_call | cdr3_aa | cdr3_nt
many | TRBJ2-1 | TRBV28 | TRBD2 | CASSFPTSGAHNEQFF | TGTGCCAGCAGTTTCCCTACTAGCGGGGCCCACAATGAGCAGTTCTTC
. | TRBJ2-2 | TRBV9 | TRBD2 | CASSVAPGLAGSGELFF | TGTGCCAGCAGCGTAGCACCGGGACTAGCGGGATCCGGGGAGCTGTTTTTT
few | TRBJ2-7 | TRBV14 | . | CASSQHYEQYF | TGTGCCAGCAGCCAACACTACGAGCAGTACTTC
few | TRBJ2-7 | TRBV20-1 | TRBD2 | CSAGGLAGRYF | TGCAGTGCTGGGGGACTAGCGGGAAGGTACTTC
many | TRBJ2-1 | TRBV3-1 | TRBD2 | CASKRGLAGPYNEQFF | TGTGCCAGCAAGCGCGGACTAGCGGGGCCCTACAATGAGCAGTTCTTC
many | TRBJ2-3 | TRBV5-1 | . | CASTALLSTDTQYF | TGCGCCAGCACGGCGTTACTGAGCACAGATACGCAGTATTTT
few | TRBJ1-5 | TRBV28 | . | CASSPLTGGNQPQHF | TGTGCCAGCAGTCCCCTAACCGGGGGCAATCAGCCCCAGCATTTT
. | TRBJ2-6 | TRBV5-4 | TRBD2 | CASSLGAGRSGANVLTF | TGTGCCAGCAGCTTGGGAGCGGGGAGAAGTGGGGCCAACGTCCTGACTTTC
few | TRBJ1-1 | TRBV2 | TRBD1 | CASRLPRTGRGTEAFF | TGTGCCAGCAGGCTACCCCGGACAGGGCGGGGGACTGAAGCTTTCTTT
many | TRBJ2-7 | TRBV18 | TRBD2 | CASSPPPSLAGGPGEQYF | TGTGCCAGCTCACCCCCGCCTTCCTTAGCGGGGGGGCCGGGAGAGCAGTACTTC
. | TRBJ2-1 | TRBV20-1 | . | CSARAIGGSLGNEQFF | TGCAGTGCTAGAGCCATAGGGGGGTCCCTGGGGAATGAGCAGTTCTTC
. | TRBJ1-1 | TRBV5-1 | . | CASSLATMAVNTEAFF | TGCGCCAGCAGCTTGGCCACTATGGCGGTGAACACTGAAGCTTTCTTT
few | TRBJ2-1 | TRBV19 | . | CASSERVNEQFF | TGTGCCAGTAGTGAGAGGGTAAATGAGCAGTTCTTC
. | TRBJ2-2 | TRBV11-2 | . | CASSLRDITLTGELFF | TGTGCCAGCAGCTTAAGGGACATAACCCTCACCGGGGAGCTGTTTTTT
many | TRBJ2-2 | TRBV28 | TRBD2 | CASKFTLIAGNTGELFF | TGTGCCAGCAAATTCACTCTTATAGCGGGGAACACCGGGGAGCTGTTTTTT
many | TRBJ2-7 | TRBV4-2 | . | CASNIEPGHGAYEQYF | TGTGCCAGCAACATCGAACCGGGACACGGAGCTTACGAGCAGTACTTC
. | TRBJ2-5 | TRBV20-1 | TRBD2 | CSASPRTSAQETQYF | TGCAGTGCTAGTCCCCGGACTAGCGCCCAAGAGACCCAGTACTTC
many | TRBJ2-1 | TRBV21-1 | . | CASRDQGRDRELANNEQFF | TGTGCCAGCAGAGATCAGGGCCGGGACAGGGAGCTAGCGAACAATGAGCAGTTCTTC
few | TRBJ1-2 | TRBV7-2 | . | CASRGAQNYGYTF | TGTGCCAGCAGAGGGGCTCAGAACTATGGCTACACCTTC
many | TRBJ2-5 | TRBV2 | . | CASSQVGQETQYF | TGTGCCAGCAGTCAAGTTGGTCAAGAGACCCAGTACTTC
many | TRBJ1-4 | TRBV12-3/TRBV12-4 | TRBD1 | CASRSTRDRYEKLFF | TGTGCCAGCAGAAGCACCAGGGACAGATATGAAAAACTGTTTTTT
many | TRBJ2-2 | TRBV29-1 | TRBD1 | CSVRQGSTGELFF | TGCAGCGTTCGACAGGGCAGCACCGGGGAGCTGTTTTTT
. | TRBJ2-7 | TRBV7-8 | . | CASSRSLAKGHEQYF | TGTGCCAGCAGCCGGTCCTTAGCGAAAGGCCACGAGCAGTACTTC
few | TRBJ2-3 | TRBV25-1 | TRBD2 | CASGSIAGGGDTQYF | TGTGCCAGCGGATCTATAGCGGGAGGGGGAGATACGCAGTATTTT
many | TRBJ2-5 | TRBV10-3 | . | CAISDLETQYF | TGTGCCATCAGTGACTTAGAGACCCAGTACTTC
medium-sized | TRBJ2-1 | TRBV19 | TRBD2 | CASSTRTSGVVNEQFF | TGTGCCAGTAGTACCAGGACTAGCGGGGTGGTAAATGAGCAGTTCTTC
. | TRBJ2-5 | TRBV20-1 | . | CSASGPTVETQYF | TGCAGTGCTAGCGGGCCCACGGTGGAGACCCAGTACTTC
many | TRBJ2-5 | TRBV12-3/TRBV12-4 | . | CASSKYRETQYF | TGTGCCAGCAGCAAATATAGGGAGACCCAGTACTTC
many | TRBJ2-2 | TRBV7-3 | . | CASSSYSGTRGELFF | TGTGCCAGCAGCTCCTATAGCGGAACCCGTGGGGAGCTGTTTTTT
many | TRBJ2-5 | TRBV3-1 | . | CASRTVETQYF | TGTGCCAGCAGGACAGTGGAGACCCAGTACTTC
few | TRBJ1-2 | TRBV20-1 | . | CSPTDGWAHNYGYTF | TGCAGTCCTACGGACGGCTGGGCCCATAACTATGGCTACACCTTC
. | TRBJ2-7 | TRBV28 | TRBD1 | CASSQGQGLNEQYF | TGTGCCAGCAGTCAAGGACAGGGTCTCAACGAGCAGTACTTC
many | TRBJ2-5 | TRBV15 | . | CATSRSQGGTETQYF | TGTGCCACCAGCAGAAGTCAAGGAGGCACAGAGACCCAGTACTTC
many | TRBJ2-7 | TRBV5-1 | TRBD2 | CASSLALSGGYEQYF | TGCGCCAGCAGCTTGGCTCTCTCGGGGGGCTACGAGCAGTACTTC
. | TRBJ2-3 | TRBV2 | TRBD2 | CASSEPRTRMGTDTQYF | TGTGCCAGCAGTGAACCCCGGACTAGAATGGGCACAGATACGCAGTATTTT
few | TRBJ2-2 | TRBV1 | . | CTSTHPGRNTGELFF | TGCACCAGCACCCACCCGGGACGGAACACCGGGGAGCTGTTTTTT
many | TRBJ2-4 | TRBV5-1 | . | CASSSGQQNIQYF | TGCGCCAGCAGCAGCGGACAGCAAAACATTCAGTACTTC
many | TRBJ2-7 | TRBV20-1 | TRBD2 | CSASPGLAYEQYF | TGCAGTGCTAGCCCTGGACTAGCCTACGAGCAGTACTTC
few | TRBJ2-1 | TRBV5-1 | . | CASRATGSDEQFF | TGCGCCAGCCGCGCGACAGGTAGTGATGAGCAGTTCTTC
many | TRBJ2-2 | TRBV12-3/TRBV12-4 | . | CASSLIGGLTGELFF | TGTGCCAGCAGTTTGATTGGGGGTCTCACCGGGGAGCTGTTTTTT
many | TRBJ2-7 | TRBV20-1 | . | CSARPLLGGVGTSYEQYF | TGCAGTGCTAGGCCCCTATTGGGGGGAGTGGGTACTAGCTACGAGCAGTACTTC
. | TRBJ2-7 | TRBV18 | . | CASSPSAGRSYEQYF | TGTGCCAGCTCACCATCGGCAGGGCGCTCCTACGAGCAGTACTTC
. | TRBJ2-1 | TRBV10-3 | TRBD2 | CTISFTSGRASGLGEQFF | TGTACCATCAGTTTTACTAGCGGGAGGGCCTCGGGTTTGGGTGAGCAGTTCTTC
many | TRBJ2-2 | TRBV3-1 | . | CASSQGMLRGRIGELFF | TGTGCCAGCAGCCAAGGAATGCTTCGCGGGCGGATAGGGGAGCTGTTTTTT
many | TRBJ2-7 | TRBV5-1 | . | CASSLVGAPYEQYF | TGCGCCAGCAGCTTGGTCGGAGCACCCTACGAGCAGTACTTC
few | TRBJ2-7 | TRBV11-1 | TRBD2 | CASSRERGPYEQYF | TGTGCCAGCAGCCGGGAGCGGGGGCCCTACGAGCAGTACTTC
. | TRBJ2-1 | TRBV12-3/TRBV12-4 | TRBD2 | CASSLRGRARETLIYNEQFF | TGTGCCAGCAGTCTCCGCGGGAGGGCCAGAGAAACCTTAATCTACAATGAGCAGTTCTTC
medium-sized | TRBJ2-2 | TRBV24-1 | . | CATSGGSGELFF | TGTGCCACCAGTGGTGGGTCCGGGGAGCTGTTTTTT
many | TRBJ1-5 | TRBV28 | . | CASSSGVAQPQHF | TGTGCCAGCAGTTCTGGGGTCGCCCAGCCCCAGCATTTT
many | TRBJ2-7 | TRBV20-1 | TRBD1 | CSARRTGGYEQYF | TGCAGTGCTAGACGGACAGGGGGCTACGAGCAGTACTTC
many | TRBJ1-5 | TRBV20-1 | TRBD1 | CSARQGLDQPQHF | TGCAGTGCTCGACAGGGGCTGGATCAGCCCCAGCATTTT
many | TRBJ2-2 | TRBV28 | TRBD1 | CASSLQYWDRVNTGELFF | TGTGCCAGCAGTTTACAATACTGGGACAGGGTTAACACCGGGGAGCTGTTTTTT
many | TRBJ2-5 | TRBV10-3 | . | CAISESGQKTQYF | TGTGCCATCAGTGAGTCCGGACAGAAGACCCAGTACTTC
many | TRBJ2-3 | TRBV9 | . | CASSPRVAGTDTQYF | TGTGCCAGCAGCCCCCGCGTAGCGGGCACAGATACGCAGTATTTT
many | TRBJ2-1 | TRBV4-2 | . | CASSQDSSGDGHNEQFF | TGTGCCAGCAGCCAAGATAGCTCGGGGGATGGTCACAATGAGCAGTTCTTC
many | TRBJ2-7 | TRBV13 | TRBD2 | CASSLESSGGRAYEQYF | TGTGCCAGCAGCTTAGAATCTAGCGGGGGGCGGGCCTACGAGCAGTACTTC